This T cell receptor beta chain came from a study of vaccination and CD4 T cells after COVID-19. Whole-study context: A CEFX pool, an HIV-1 Nef pool, or else no peptide went into the control cultures.

Treatment defined: roughly 10-day PBMC culture with coronavirus spike peptide pools or control peptides (ViraFEST assay). The CDR3 has 15 amino acids. The V end was cut by 3 bases, the J end by 2 bases, with 11 bases between. Germline V lookup: CDR1 KGHDR, CDR2 SFDVKD. A few counts support this clonotype. What it binds is not known. With the Oncomine TCR Beta short-read assay, DNA from cultured CD4+ T cells was sequenced. TCRdb itself ran the PCR reads through MiXCR, one entry per CDR3 protein. The sample lists around 9,600 distinct CDR3 sequences; 45% to 50% were seen once. The TCR was taken from a human donor who had recovered from COVID-19. The chain has TRBV24-1 and TRBJ2-3; D possibly corresponds to TRBD1 (6 bases). Sequencing was done on a sample of CD4+ T cells from blood, cultured in vitro. CDR3 bases: TGTGCCACCAGTGATCCCGGACAGATCACAGATACGCAGTATTTT. It yields the protein CATSDPGQITDTQYF.